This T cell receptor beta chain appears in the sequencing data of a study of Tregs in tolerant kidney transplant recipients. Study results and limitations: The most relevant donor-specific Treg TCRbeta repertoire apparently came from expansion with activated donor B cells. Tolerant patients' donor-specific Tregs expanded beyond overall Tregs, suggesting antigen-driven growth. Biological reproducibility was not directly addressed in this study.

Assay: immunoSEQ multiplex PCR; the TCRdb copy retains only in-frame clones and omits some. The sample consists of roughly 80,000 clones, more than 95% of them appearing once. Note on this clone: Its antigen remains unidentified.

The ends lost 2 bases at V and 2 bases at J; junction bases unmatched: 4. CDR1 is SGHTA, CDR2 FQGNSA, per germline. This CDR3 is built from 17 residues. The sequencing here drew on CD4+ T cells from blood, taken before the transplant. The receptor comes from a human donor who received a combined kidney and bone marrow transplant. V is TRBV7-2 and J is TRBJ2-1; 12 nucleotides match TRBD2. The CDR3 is CASSLQPSGGAYNEQFF. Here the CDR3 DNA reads TGTGCCAGCAGCTTACAACCTAGCGGGGGGGCCTACAATGAGCAGTTCTTC.